The 6 T cell receptor beta chains below were found in one sample sequenced in a study of T cells in Graves' hyperthyroidism and ophthalmopathy. The CDR3 regions of TCR beta were amplified from RNA transcripts. HTBI primers were employed in a first-round RT-PCR of the TCR CDR3. TCRdb re-called the multiplex PCR reads through MiXCR, storing one row per CDR3 protein. The sample lists hundreds of thousands of distinct CDR3 sequences; roughly a sixth were seen once. The sequenced material came from blood. The receptors were sampled from a woman aged 45-60 years with Graves' hyperthyroidism that later progressed to Graves' ophthalmopathy.

This clonotype has just a few counts. The V call is TRBV7-2, the J call TRBJ1-2, with D unclear. The germline V gene has CDR1 SGHTA and CDR2 FQGNSA. This CDR3 contains 11 residues. The germline V and J ends were trimmed by 11 bases and 4 bases, with 11 bases remaining between them. The CDR3 DNA sequence: TGTGCCGGAGAGAATCTCTATGGCTACACCTTC. Translated, it gives CAGENLYGYTF.

The J gene is TRBJ1-3, the V gene TRBV27; D remains unclear. Trimming took off 6 bases at V and 2 bases at J, with 11 bases between the two ends. This CDR3 has 14 residues. From germline, CDR1 is MNHEY and CDR2 SMNVEV (reference sequence). The CDR3 nucleotides read TGTGCCAGCAGCAAATTGGCAGCTGGAAACACCATATATTTT. Protein sequence: CASSKLAAGNTIYF.

This clonotype has at least ten counts. The CDR3 sequence is CASSSDRGDNEKLFF. In DNA form, the CDR3 reads TGTGCCAGCAGCTCCGACAGGGGGGATAATGAAAAACTGTTTTTT. The rearrangement uses TRBV7-3 and TRBJ1-4, with 9 bases fitting TRBD1. The CDR3 totals 15 residues. V was clipped by 4 bases and J by 4 bases; unmatched bases: 4. Germline lookup yields CDR1 SGHTA and CDR2 FQGTGA.

This clonotype was found many times. V is TRBV6-5 and J is TRBJ1-4, with D perhaps TRBD1 (5 bases). V shed 2 bases and J shed 7 bases, with 14 bases lying between them. CDR1 is MNHEY, CDR2 SVGAGI, per germline. The CDR3 has 15 residues. DNA of the CDR3: TGTGCCAGCAGTTACCAACAGGCCGACGGTGAAAAACTGTTTTTT. This codes for CASSYQQADGEKLFF.

This clonotype was observed a few times. This chain links TRBV20-1 with TRBJ1-2; 11 bases are shared with TRBD1. J lost 6 bases, V lost 0 bases, and 6 bases had no gene match. Germline CDR1 and CDR2: DFQATT and SNEGSKA (reference sequence). This CDR3 has 15 residues. CDR3 loop: CSARDMDRGHHGYTF. The CDR3, as DNA: TGCAGTGCTAGAGATATGGACAGGGGGCATCATGGCTACACCTTC.

V is TRBV13 and J is TRBJ1-2; D not certain. The germline gives CDR1 PRHDT, CDR2 FYEKMQ (reference sequence). V shed 0 bases and J shed 8 bases, with 13 bases lying between them. The CDR3 loop spans 14 amino acids. CDR3 region: CASSLGRELRGYTF. CDR3 DNA sequence: TGTGCCAGCAGCTTAGGCCGGGAGTTAAGAGGCTACACCTTC.